This T cell receptor beta chain came from a study of CD8 T cells in ankylosing spondylitis. Findings and caveats of the study: Significant enrichment of disease-linked clones was reportedly seen in matched ankylosing spondylitis synovial fluid. Earlier reports found some motif variants in synovial fluid and blood in reactive arthritis. Among TCR beta sequences, a motif of several highly homologous variants appeared characteristic of ankylosing spondylitis blood.

Points on this clonotype: As yet, its antigen is unknown.

CDR3 length equals 15 residues. V was clipped by 4 bases and J by 1 base; unmatched bases: 6. Germline lookup yields CDR1 SGHDT and CDR2 YYEEEE. TCRdb re-called the 5' RACE reads with MiXCR, one entry per CDR3 protein. The sample includes some 220,000 distinct CDR3 sequences, more than 5.5% seen only once; the top ten take 14%. The sample taken for sequencing was blood, either unsorted or a sorted T cell fraction (not recorded which). The TCR originated in a male donor with ankylosing spondylitis. The chain links TRBV5-6 to TRBJ2-5, with 8 bases matching TRBD1. CDR3 in DNA: TGTGCCAGCAGCGCGACAGGGGACCTCCAAGAGACCCAGTACTTC. Translation gives CASSATGDLQETQYF. Full variable domain (outside the CDR3, taken from reference TRBV5-6 and TRBJ2-5): DAGVTQSPTHLIKTRGQQVTLRCSPKSGHDTVSWYQQALGQGPQFIFQYYEEEERQRGNFPDRFSGHQFPNYSSELNVNALLLGDSALYLCASSATGDLQETQYFGPGTRLLVL.